This entry lists 27 T cell receptor beta chains sequenced from one sample in a study of blood T cells in healthy people across ages. A second about 6 to 12 cycle PCR used barcoded and J-beta primers. TCRdb reprocessed the 5' RACE reads with MiXCR, giving one entry per CDR3 protein. Among some 1.5 million distinct CDR3 sequences listed, 28% were seen once. Source material: blood. The origin of the receptors is a woman in her twenties or thirties in good health.

With respect to this clonotype: Just one base apart from a much larger clone, this may be a read error. J is TRBJ2-5 and V is TRBV12-3 or TRBV12-4; D not certain. Near its end, the DNA agrees better with TRBJ2-1, so the J call may be wrong. The CDR3 runs 12 residues. CDR3 region: CASSFHEETQFF. For the CDR3, the DNA is TGTGCCAGCAGTTTCCACGAAGAGACCCAGTTCTTC.

This clonotype has just a few counts. The V gene is TRBV20-1, the J gene TRBJ1-2, with a possible D match to TRBD1 (5 bases). The V and J ends lost 5 bases and 8 bases respectively, with 21 bases between them. Germline V lookup: CDR1 DFQATT, CDR2 SNEGSKA (reference sequence). This CDR3 contains 14 residues. CDR3 amino acids: CSASRDGTAGGYTF. CDR3 nucleotides: TGCAGTGCTTCCCGGGACGGAACGGCCGGCGGCTACACCTTC.

This clonotype was picked up many times. This chain uses TRBV7-8 with TRBJ2-7; 8 nucleotides agree with TRBD1. Germline CDR1 SGHVS, CDR2 FQNEAQ. The CDR3 totals 16 residues. The junction had 6 bases not matched to a gene; V was cut back by 0 bases and J by 2 bases. CDR3 region: CASSLAGQGDAYEQYF. The CDR3, as DNA: TGTGCCAGCAGCTTAGCAGGACAGGGCGACGCCTACGAGCAGTACTTC.

V is TRBV5-1 and J is TRBJ2-7; 7 bases are shared with TRBD2. Per the germline V gene, CDR1 is SGHRS and CDR2 is YFSETQ. The CDR3 contains 14 residues. V gave up 4 bases and J gave up 6 bases; unmatched junction bases: 10. The CDR3 sequence is CASSKRGEGSEQYF. In DNA form, the CDR3 reads TGCGCCAGCAGCAAACGTGGGGAGGGCAGCGAGCAGTACTTC.

V usage is TRBV20-1 and J usage is TRBJ2-2; D may correspond to TRBD1 or TRBD2 (6 bases each). There are 17 residues in the CDR3. V shed 3 bases and J shed 4 bases, with 21 bases lying between them. Germline CDR1 and CDR2: DFQATT and SNEGSKA (reference sequence). The CDR3 spells CSARRPRRDISTGELFF. The CDR3 bases are TGCAGTGCTAGGCGCCCCCGGCGGGACATAAGCACCGGGGAGCTGTTTTTT.

The rearrangement links TRBV29-1 to TRBJ2-3; 11 positions match TRBD1. Germline CDR1 is SQVTM and CDR2 is ANQGSEA. The ends lost 4 bases at V and 6 bases at J; junction bases unmatched: 6. This CDR3 comprises 14 residues. The CDR3 is CSVVRDRGSDTQYF. CDR3 in DNA: TGCAGCGTTGTCCGGGACAGGGGGAGCGATACGCAGTATTTT.

This sequence joins TRBV18 and TRBJ2-5, with D perhaps matching TRBD1 (6 bases). With 0 bases removed from V and 7 bases from J, the gap between germline ends came to 18 bases. Germline V lookup: CDR1 KGHSH, CDR2 LQKENI. The CDR3 spans 16 residues. Here the CDR3 reads CASSPPMDSVLRTQYF. The CDR3 DNA is TGTGCCAGCTCACCACCGATGGACAGCGTATTAAGGACCCAGTACTTC.

The gene calls are TRBV9 and TRBJ2-4; a possible D gene is TRBD1 (6 bases). The CDR3 is 15 residues long. Trimming took off 0 bases at V and 13 bases at J, with 20 bases between the two ends. The V gene's germline CDR1 is SGDLS and CDR2 YYNGEE. The CDR3 nucleotides are TGTGCCAGCAGCGTAGAGGGGGACGGCTCCTACGGGCAGTACTTC. It codes for CASSVEGDGSYGQYF.

To note about this clonotype: Sequence at one end of the junction differs from germline and may be a read error. V and J are TRBV5-1 and TRBJ2-1; TRBD2 aligns across 7 bases. CDR1 is SGHRS and CDR2 is YFSETQ in the germline V gene. The CDR3 is made up of 15 amino acids. CDR3 region: CASSPDVGGRNEQFF. Written as DNA, the CDR3 is TGCGCTAGCAGCCCGGACGTGGGAGGGCGAAATGAGCAGTTCTTC.

The rearrangement joins TRBV18 to TRBJ2-7, with D unresolved. This CDR3 has 14 residues. Trimming pared 1 base from V and 1 base from J, leaving 8 bases between. Germline CDR1 and CDR2: KGHSH and LQKENI. Written as DNA, the CDR3 is TGTGCCAGCTCACCACTGGCAGAGTCCTACGAGCAGTACTTC. As protein: CASSPLAESYEQYF.

V gene TRBV3-1 combines with J gene TRBJ2-1; a weak D match, TRBD2 (5 bases). Germline values: CDR1 LGHDT, CDR2 YNNKEL (reference sequence). V was trimmed by 1 base and J by 0 bases, leaving 22 bases between them. This CDR3 is built from 20 residues. CDR3 loop: CASSQVGSFRSGGSYNEQFF. The CDR3 bases are TGTGCCAGCAGCCAAGTGGGAAGTTTTAGGTCCGGAGGCTCCTACAATGAGCAGTTCTTC.

The table lists this clonotype with a few counts. The genes are TRBV10-2 and TRBJ2-7, with 14 bases that match TRBD2. CDR3 length: 15 residues. Germline V gives CDR1 WSHSY, CDR2 SAAADI. The V gene end was trimmed by 6 bases and the J gene end by 4 bases; junction bases not matched to a gene: 5. The CDR3: CASRTSGGAGYEQYF. CDR3 DNA: TGCGCCAGCAGGACTAGCGGGGGGGCCGGGTACGAGCAGTACTTC.

Regarding this clonotype: This may be a read error: a much more frequent sequence differs by one nucleotide. The final CDR3 position lacks the conserved phenylalanine or tryptophan, pointing to a likely read error. The rearrangement joins TRBV7-8 to TRBJ2-1; maybe TRBD1 (6 bases). This CDR3 contains 17 residues. Germline V gives CDR1 SGHVS, CDR2 FQNEAQ. V lost 4 bases and J 0 bases, leaving 16 bases between the germline ends. The CDR3: CASSSPDSYSSYNEQFL. CDR3 sequence (DNA): TGTGCCAGCAGCTCGCCGGACAGTTATAGCTCCTACAATGAGCAGTTCCTC.

In its sample, this clonotype was seen many times. The rearrangement joins TRBV20-1 to TRBJ2-1, with 12 bases identical to TRBD2. V was clipped by 6 bases and J by 5 bases; unmatched bases: 5. CDR1 is DFQATT and CDR2 is SNEGSKA in the germline V gene (reference sequence). This CDR3 is built from 14 residues. The CDR3 sequence is CSARLAGGDNEQFF. The CDR3 DNA reads TGCAGTGCGCGTCTAGCGGGAGGGGACAATGAGCAGTTCTTC.

This clonotype was seen a handful of times. CDR3 sequence reads: CASSEGREMELFF. The CDR3 DNA reads as TGCGCCAGCAGCGAGGGGCGGGAGATGGAACTGTTTTTT. The V and J genes are TRBV5-1 and TRBJ1-4, with D maybe TRBD1 (5 bases). The V and J ends lost 4 bases and 12 bases respectively, with 16 bases between them. CDR1 is SGHRS, CDR2 YFSETQ, per germline. CDR3 length: 13 amino acids.

About this clonotype: The final CDR3 position lacks the conserved phenylalanine or tryptophan, pointing to a likely read error. The J gene is TRBJ2-5, the V gene TRBV3-1, with TRBD2 identical over 9 bases. This CDR3 has 15 residues. Trimming cost V 4 bases and J 5 bases; bases outside gene matches: 8. Germline V lookup: CDR1 LGHDT, CDR2 YNNKEL (reference sequence). CDR3 DNA: TGTGCCAGCAGCCCCCCAGCGGGGGGCCGGGAGACCCAGTACCTC. Encoded protein: CASSPPAGGRETQYL.

This clonotype was picked up many times. This sequence joins TRBV29-1 and TRBJ2-7, with D perhaps TRBD1 or TRBD2 (7 bases each). The germline V gene has CDR1 SQVTM and CDR2 ANQGSEA. The germline V and J ends were trimmed by 4 bases and 6 bases, with 19 bases remaining between them. The CDR3 has 14 amino acids. The CDR3 sequence: CSVARGGGRSEQYF. The DNA of the CDR3 is TGCAGCGTTGCCCGGGGAGGGGGCCGTAGCGAGCAGTACTTC.

In its sample, this clonotype was seen a few times. This chain joins TRBV20-1 and TRBJ2-1, with 12 bases fitting TRBD2. Germline CDR1 and CDR2: DFQATT and SNEGSKA (reference sequence). The CDR3 is made up of 17 amino acids. V was clipped by 3 bases and J by 5 bases; unmatched bases: 11. CDR3 nucleotides: TGCAGTGCTAGGGAGACTAGCGGGAGAAGAACGGACAATGAGCAGTTCTTC. It encodes CSARETSGRRTDNEQFF.

The chain recombines TRBV6-6 with TRBJ2-1; 7 nucleotides match TRBD2. V was clipped by 8 bases and J by 10 bases; unmatched bases: 8. The CDR3 is made up of 12 amino acids. Germline V gene sequence: CDR1 MNHNY, CDR2 SVGAGI (reference sequence). CDR3 loop: CASSGGTYEQFF. CDR3 coding DNA: TGTGCCAGCTCGGGGGGAACCTACGAGCAGTTCTTC.

This clonotype was recorded many times. This chain joins TRBV7-2 and TRBJ2-7; D remains unclear. Trimming took 7 bases from V and 3 from J, leaving 16 bases between them. The germline V gene encodes CDR1 SGHTA and CDR2 FQGNSA. The CDR3 sequence is 14 residues long. CDR3 sequence reads: CASKKDAAVYEQYF. The CDR3 bases are TGTGCCAGCAAGAAGGACGCGGCAGTCTACGAGCAGTACTTC.

There are many counts of this clonotype. V gene TRBV20-1 combines with J gene TRBJ2-1; 13 bases line up with TRBD2. After removal of 6 bases from V and 6 bases from J, the junction contained 8 bases not matched to a gene. The CDR3 extends over 15 amino acids. CDR1 and CDR2 (germline): DFQATT, SNEGSKA (reference sequence). The CDR3 DNA reads TGCAGTGCCCGAACTAGCGGGAGGGCCCTCAATGAGCAGTTCTTC. Translated: CSARTSGRALNEQFF.

This clonotype was found once. This chain joins TRBV5-1 and TRBJ2-7; D might be TRBD2 (6 bases). Germline V gives CDR1 SGHRS, CDR2 YFSETQ. V lost 10 bases, J lost 2 bases, and 16 bases lay in between. CDR3 length: 13 amino acids. Here the CDR3 DNA reads TGCGCCGGCAAAGGAGGGGATACCTACGAGCAGTACTTC. Translating gives CAGKGGDTYEQYF. Full variable domain (missing parts from reference TRBV5-1 and TRBJ2-7): KAGVTQTPRYLIKTRGQQVTLSCSPISGHRSVSWYQQTPGQGLQFLFEYFSETQRNKGNFPGRFSGRQFSNSRSEMNVSTLELGDSALYLCAGKGGDTYEQYFGPGTRLTVT.

The chain employs TRBV15 and TRBJ1-6; 11 bases align to TRBD1. CDR1 and CDR2 from the germline V gene are LNHNV and YYDKDF (reference sequence). The V and J ends lost 5 bases and 4 bases, in that order; junction bases with no gene match: 4. The CDR3 consists of 16 residues. In DNA form, the CDR3 reads TGTGCCACCAGCGCCCGGGACAGGGGGTATAATTCACCCCTCCACTTT. This gives the protein CATSARDRGYNSPLHF. Supplemented by reference TRBV15 and TRBJ1-6, the full variable domain reads DAMVIQNPRYQVTQFGKPVTLSCSQTLNHNVMYWYQQKSSQAPKLLFHYYDKDFNNEADTPDNFQSRRPNTSFCFLDIRSPGLGDTAMYLCATSARDRGYNSPLHFGNGTRLTVT.

The V gene is TRBV18, the J gene TRBJ1-2, with D hard to call. V was trimmed by 3 bases and J by 6 bases, leaving 11 bases between them. The germline CDR1 and CDR2 sequences are KGHSH and LQKENI. The CDR3 is 13 residues long. CDR3 protein: CASSPEEGHGYTF. The CDR3 nucleotides read TGTGCCAGCTCACCGGAAGAGGGCCATGGCTACACCTTC.

The CDR3 nucleotides read TGTGCTAGTGGTTTGGTTCTGTCCCGGGAGCTGTTTTTT. It yields the protein CASGLVLSRELFF. V is TRBV12-5 and J is TRBJ2-2; D is unresolved. This CDR3 has 13 amino acids. Per the germline V gene, CDR1 is LGHNT and CDR2 is FRNRAP. Trimming shortened V by 0 bases and J by 9 bases, and 8 bases separated the two germline ends.

This clonotype was seen only a few times. The chain employs TRBV7-6 and TRBJ2-3, with D possibly matching TRBD2 (5 bases). From germline, CDR1 is SGHVS and CDR2 FNYEAQ. The CDR3 contains 14 residues. Trimming shortened V by 2 bases and J by 1 base, and 7 bases separated the two germline ends. The CDR3 DNA follows: TGTGCCAGCAGCTTACAAGCGGGCACAGATACGCAGTATTTT. It yields the protein CASSLQAGTDTQYF.

This clonotype showed up many times. The rearrangement uses TRBV7-2 and TRBJ2-5, with a weak D call TRBD1 (6 bases). This CDR3 has 15 amino acids. V shed 4 bases and J shed 6 bases, with 18 bases lying between them. Germline lookup yields CDR1 SGHTA and CDR2 FQGNSA. In nucleotides, the CDR3 is TGTGCCAGCAGCTCGGGCCAGGGGTCGTTTCAGACCCAGTACTTC. Residues: CASSSGQGSFQTQYF.